The rows below give T cell receptor beta chains drawn from one sample of a study of T cells in Graves' hyperthyroidism and ophthalmopathy. In TCRdb, the multiplex PCR reads were re-called with MiXCR into one record per CDR3 protein. Of 90,000 to 120,000 distinct CDR3 sequences listed, about a sixth are singletons. Material for sequencing was blood. All receptors come from a woman between 45 and 65 years old with Graves' hyperthyroidism. CDR3s include the opening cysteine and the closing phenylalanine or tryptophan. D genes are given only for firm matches. Size is stated for part of the rows, as once, few or many counts, or as a class when the clone is expanded.

TRBD1	TRBV4-1	many	TRBJ2-5	14	CASNQGDREETQYF	TGCGCCAGCAACCAAGGGGACAGGGAAGAGACCCAGTACTTC
TRBD1	TRBV3-1	many	TRBJ1-1	15	CASSQDHGQDLGAFF	TGTGCCAGCAGCCAAGATCACGGACAGGATTTGGGCGCTTTCTTT
-	TRBV6-2/TRBV6-3	-	TRBJ2-2	15	CASSYPVQRTGELFF	TGTGCCAGCAGTTACCCAGTACAGAGGACCGGGGAGCTGTTTTTT
-	TRBV12-3/TRBV12-4	many	TRBJ2-2	15	CASSPTVANTGELFF	TGTGCCAGCAGTCCTACTGTCGCGAACACCGGGGAGCTGTTTTTT
-	TRBV3-1	many	TRBJ1-2	12	CASSQDQEGYTF	TGTGCCAGCAGCCAAGACCAGGAGGGCTACACCTTC
TRBD2	TRBV20-1	many	TRBJ2-2	15	CSARLAGANTGELFF	TGCAGTGCAAGACTAGCGGGGGCGAACACCGGGGAGCTGTTTTTT
TRBD1	TRBV5-5	-	TRBJ1-5	16	CASSGQGSLNNQPQHF	TGTGCCAGCAGTGGACAGGGGAGTTTGAACAATCAGCCCCAGCATTTT
TRBD2	TRBV15	many	TRBJ2-1	16	CATSRDLAGTYNEQFF	TGTGCCACCAGCAGAGATCTAGCGGGAACCTACAATGAGCAGTTCTTC
-	TRBV2	-	TRBJ2-7	13	CASRGTSSYEQYF	TGTGCCAGCCGCGGGACCTCATCCTACGAGCAGTACTTC
-	TRBV5-1	many	TRBJ2-1	12	CASSLTSNEQFF	TGCGCCAGCAGCTTGACTAGCAATGAGCAGTTCTTC
-	TRBV20-1	many	TRBJ2-3	15	CSASAGGLITDTQYF	TGCAGTGCTAGTGCGGGCGGGTTAATCACAGATACGCAGTATTTT
-	TRBV27	-	TRBJ2-1	13	CASGLFTSNEQFF	TGTGCCAGCGGTTTATTCACGAGCAATGAGCAGTTCTTC
TRBD2	TRBV4-2	few	TRBJ2-1	15	CASSQELAGPDEQFF	TGTGCCAGCAGCCAAGAGCTAGCGGGACCGGATGAGCAGTTCTTC
TRBD2	TRBV12-3/TRBV12-4	many	TRBJ2-6	16	CASIPGGGSGANVLTF	TGTGCCAGCATCCCTGGGGGGGGCTCTGGGGCCAACGTCCTGACTTTC
-	TRBV12-3/TRBV12-4	many	TRBJ2-1	13	CASSSPGYNEQFF	TGTGCCAGCAGTTCTCCAGGCTACAATGAGCAGTTCTTC
TRBD2	TRBV11-3	many	TRBJ2-1	15	CASSPGTRDYNEQFF	TGTGCCAGCAGCCCAGGGACTAGGGACTACAATGAGCAGTTCTTC
-	TRBV6-1	-	TRBJ2-3	18	CASSEALGGGGFTDTQYF	TGTGCCAGCAGTGAAGCGCTCGGAGGAGGTGGATTCACAGATACGCAGTATTTT
TRBD1	TRBV2	many	TRBJ2-2	16	CASRRSPGTGVGELFF	TGTGCCAGCAGACGATCCCCCGGGACAGGGGTCGGGGAGCTGTTTTTT
TRBD2	TRBV13	-	TRBJ2-7	15	CASSLGRTSVGEQYF	TGTGCCAGCAGCTTAGGCCGGACTAGCGTGGGCGAGCAGTACTTC
TRBD1	TRBV6-1	many	TRBJ1-2	16	CASSYIRTGGSYGYTF	TGTGCCAGCAGTTACATTCGGACAGGGGGAAGCTATGGCTACACCTTC
-	TRBV7-3	-	TRBJ2-3	13	CASSSVPTDTQYF	TGTGCCAGCAGCTCAGTTCCCACAGATACGCAGTATTTT
TRBD2	TRBV3-1	many	TRBJ2-2	17	CASSQETLAGVSGELFF	TGTGCCAGCAGCCAAGAGACGCTAGCGGGAGTTTCCGGGGAGCTGTTTTTT
TRBD2	TRBV28	many	TRBJ2-2	14	CASRPSGSNGELFF	TGTGCCAGCAGACCTAGCGGGAGTAATGGGGAGCTGTTTTTT
-	TRBV6-1	many	TRBJ2-1	14	CASSEAVGIYEQFF	TGTGCCAGCAGTGAAGCAGTGGGGATTTATGAGCAGTTCTTC